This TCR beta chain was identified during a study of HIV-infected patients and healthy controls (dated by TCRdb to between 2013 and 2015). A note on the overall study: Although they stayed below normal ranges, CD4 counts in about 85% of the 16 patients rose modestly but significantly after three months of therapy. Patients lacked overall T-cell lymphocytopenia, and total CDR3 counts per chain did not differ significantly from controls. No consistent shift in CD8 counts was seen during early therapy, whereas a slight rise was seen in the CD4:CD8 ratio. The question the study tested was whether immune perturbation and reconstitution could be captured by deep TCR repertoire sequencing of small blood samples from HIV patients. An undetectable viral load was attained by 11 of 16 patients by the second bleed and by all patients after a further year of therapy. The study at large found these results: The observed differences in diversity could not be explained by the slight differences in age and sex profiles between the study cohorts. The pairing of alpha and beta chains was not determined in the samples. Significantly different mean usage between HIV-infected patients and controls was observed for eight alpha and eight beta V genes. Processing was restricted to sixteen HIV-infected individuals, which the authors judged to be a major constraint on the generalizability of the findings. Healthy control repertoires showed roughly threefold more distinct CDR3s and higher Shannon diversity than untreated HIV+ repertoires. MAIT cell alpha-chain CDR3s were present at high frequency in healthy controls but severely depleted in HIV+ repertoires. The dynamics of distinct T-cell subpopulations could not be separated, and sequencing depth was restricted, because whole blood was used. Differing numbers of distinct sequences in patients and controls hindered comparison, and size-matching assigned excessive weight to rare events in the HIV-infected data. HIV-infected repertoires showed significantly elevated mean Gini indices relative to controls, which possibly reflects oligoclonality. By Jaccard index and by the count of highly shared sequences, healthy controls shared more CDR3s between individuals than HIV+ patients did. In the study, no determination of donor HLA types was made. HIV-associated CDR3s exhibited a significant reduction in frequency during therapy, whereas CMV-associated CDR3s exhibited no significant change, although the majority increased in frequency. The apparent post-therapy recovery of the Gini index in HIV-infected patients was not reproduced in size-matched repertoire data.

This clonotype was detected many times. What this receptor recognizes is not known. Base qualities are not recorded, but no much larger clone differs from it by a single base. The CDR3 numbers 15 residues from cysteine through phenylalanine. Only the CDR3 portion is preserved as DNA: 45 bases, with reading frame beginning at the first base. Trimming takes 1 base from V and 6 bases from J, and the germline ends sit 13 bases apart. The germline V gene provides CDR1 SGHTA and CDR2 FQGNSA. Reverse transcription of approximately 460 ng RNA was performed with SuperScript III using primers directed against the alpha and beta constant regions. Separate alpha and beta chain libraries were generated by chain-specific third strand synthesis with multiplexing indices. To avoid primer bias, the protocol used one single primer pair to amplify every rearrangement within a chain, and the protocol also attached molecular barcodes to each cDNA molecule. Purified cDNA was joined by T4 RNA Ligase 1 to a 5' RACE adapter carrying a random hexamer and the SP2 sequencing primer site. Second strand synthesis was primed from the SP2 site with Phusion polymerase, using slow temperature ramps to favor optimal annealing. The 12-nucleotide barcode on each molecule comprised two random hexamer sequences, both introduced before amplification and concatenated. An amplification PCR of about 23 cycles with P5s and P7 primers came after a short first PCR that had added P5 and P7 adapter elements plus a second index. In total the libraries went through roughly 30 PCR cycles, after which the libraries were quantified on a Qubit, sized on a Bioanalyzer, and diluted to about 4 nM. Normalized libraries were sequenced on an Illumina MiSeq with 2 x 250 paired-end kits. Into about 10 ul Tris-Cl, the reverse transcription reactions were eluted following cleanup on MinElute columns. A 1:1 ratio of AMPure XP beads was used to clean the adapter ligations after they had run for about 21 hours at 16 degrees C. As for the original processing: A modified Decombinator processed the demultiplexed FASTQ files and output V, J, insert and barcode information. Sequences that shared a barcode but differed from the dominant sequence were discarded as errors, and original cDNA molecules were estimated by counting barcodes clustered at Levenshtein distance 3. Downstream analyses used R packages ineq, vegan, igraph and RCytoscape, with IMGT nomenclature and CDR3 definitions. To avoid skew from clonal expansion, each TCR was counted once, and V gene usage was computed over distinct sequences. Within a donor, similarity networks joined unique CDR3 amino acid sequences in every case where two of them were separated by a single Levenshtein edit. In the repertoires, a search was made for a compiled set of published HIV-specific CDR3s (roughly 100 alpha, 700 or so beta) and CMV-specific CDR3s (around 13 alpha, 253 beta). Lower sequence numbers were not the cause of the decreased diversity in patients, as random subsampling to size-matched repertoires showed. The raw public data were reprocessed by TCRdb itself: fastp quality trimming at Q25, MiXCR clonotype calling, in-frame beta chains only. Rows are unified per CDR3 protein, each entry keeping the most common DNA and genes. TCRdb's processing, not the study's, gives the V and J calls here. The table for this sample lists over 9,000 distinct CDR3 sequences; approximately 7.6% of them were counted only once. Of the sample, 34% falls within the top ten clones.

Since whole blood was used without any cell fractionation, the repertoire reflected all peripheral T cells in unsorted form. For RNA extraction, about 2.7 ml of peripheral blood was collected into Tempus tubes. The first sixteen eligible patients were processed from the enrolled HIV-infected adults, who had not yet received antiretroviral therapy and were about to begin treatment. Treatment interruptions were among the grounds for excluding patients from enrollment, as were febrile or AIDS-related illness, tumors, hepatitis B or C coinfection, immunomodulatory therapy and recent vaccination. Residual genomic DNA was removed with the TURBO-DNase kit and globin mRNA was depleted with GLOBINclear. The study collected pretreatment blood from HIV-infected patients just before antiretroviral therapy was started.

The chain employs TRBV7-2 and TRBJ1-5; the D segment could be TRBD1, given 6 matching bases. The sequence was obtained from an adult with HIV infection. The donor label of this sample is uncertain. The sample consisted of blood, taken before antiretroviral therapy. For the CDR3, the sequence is CASSLDQGPSQPQHF. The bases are TGTGCCAGCAGCTTAGACCAGGGGCCCTCTCAGCCCCAGCATTTT.